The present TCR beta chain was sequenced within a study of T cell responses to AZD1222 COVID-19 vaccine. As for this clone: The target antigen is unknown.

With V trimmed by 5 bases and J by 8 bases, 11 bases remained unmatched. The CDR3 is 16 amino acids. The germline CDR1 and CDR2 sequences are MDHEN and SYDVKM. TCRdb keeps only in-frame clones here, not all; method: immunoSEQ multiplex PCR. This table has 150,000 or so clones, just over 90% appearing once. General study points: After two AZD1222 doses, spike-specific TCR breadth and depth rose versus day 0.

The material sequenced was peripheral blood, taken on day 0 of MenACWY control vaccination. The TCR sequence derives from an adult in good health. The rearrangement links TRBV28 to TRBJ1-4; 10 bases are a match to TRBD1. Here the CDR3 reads CASSGTGTGVGEKLFF. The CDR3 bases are TGTGCCAGCAGTGGGACCGGGACAGGGGTAGGGGAAAAACTGTTTTTT.